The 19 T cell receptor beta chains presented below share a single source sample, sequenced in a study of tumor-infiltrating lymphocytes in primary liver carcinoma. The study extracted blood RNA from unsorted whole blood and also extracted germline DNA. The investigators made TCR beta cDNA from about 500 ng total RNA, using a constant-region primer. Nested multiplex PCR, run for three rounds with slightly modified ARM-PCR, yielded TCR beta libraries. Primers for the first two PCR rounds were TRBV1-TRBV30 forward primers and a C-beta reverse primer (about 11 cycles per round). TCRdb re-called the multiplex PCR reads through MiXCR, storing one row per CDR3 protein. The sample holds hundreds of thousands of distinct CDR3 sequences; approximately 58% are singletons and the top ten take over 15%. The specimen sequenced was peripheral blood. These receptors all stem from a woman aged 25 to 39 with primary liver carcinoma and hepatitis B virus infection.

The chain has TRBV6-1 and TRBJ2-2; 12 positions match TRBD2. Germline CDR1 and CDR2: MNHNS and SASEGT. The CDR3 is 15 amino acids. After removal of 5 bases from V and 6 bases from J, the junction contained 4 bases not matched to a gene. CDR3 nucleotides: TGTGCCAGCAGTAAGAGACTAGCGGGAGCCGGGGAGCTGTTTTTT. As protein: CASSKRLAGAGELFF.

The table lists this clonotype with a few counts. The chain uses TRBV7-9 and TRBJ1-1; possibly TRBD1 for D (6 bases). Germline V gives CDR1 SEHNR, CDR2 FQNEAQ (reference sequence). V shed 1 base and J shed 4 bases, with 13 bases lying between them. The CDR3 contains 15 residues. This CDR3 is CASSLGPGTSTEAFF. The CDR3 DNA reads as TGTGCCAGCAGCTTAGGTCCCGGGACAAGCACTGAAGCTTTCTTT.

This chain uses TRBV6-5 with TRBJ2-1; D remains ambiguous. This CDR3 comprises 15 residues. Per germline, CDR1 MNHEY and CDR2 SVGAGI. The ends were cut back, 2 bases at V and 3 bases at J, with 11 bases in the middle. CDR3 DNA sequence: TGTGCCAGCAGTTACAATCCCCTAGACTACAATGAGCAGTTCTTC. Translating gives CASSYNPLDYNEQFF.

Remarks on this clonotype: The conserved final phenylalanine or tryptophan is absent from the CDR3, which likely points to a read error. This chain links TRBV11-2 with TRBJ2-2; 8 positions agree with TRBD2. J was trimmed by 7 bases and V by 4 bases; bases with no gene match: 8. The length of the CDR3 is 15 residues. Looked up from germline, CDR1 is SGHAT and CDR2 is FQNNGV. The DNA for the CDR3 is TGTGCCAGCAGCTCCCCGGGGGGGATTGACGGGGAGCTGTTTATT. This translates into CASSSPGGIDGELFI.

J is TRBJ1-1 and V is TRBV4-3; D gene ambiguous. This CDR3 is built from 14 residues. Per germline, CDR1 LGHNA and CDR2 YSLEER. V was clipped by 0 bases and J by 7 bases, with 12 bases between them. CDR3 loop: CASSQDRLKIEAFF. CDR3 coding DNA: TGCGCCAGCAGCCAAGATCGGTTGAAGATTGAAGCTTTCTTT.

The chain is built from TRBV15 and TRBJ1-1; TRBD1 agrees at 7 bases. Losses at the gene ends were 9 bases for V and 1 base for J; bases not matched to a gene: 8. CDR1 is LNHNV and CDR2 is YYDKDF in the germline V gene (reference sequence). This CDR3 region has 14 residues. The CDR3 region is CATSAGTANTEAFF. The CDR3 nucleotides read TGTGCCACTAGTGCCGGGACAGCGAACACTGAAGCTTTCTTT.

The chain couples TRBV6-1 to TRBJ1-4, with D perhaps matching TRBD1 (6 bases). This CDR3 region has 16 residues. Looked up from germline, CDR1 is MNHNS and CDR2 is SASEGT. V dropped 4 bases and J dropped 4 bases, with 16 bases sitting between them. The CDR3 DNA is TGTGCCAGCAGTGGCCTCAGGGGAACAATTAATGAAAAACTGTTTTTT. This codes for CASSGLRGTINEKLFF.

CDR3 sequence: CASRPLYGGAFYEQYF. The CDR3 DNA sequence: TGTGCCAGCAGACCCCTATATGGGGGAGCGTTCTACGAGCAGTACTTC. The genes are TRBV6-2 or TRBV6-3 and TRBJ2-7; tentatively, D is TRBD1 or TRBD2 (5 bases each). The ends were cut back, 6 bases at V and 3 bases at J, with 21 bases in the middle. CDR1 is MNHEY, CDR2 SVGEGT, per germline. The CDR3 sequence is 16 residues long.

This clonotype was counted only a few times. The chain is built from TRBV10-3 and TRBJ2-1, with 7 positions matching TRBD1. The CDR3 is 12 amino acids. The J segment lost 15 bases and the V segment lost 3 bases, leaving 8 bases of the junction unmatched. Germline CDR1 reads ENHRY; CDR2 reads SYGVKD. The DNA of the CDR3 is TGTGCCATCAGTGATTTAAACAGGGGCCTGTTCTTC. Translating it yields CAISDLNRGLFF.

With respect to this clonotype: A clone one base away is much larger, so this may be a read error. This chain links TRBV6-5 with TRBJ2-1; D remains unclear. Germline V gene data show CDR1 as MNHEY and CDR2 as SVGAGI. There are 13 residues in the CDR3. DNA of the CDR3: TGTGCCAGCAGGGCAACTTCCTACAATGACCAGTTCTTC. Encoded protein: CASRATSYNDQFF.

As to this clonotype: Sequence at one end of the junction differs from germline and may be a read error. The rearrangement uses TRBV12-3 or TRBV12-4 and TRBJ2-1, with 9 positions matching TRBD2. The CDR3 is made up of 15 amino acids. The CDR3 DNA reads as TGTGCCAGCAGTTTAATAGCGGGAGCCTACAATGAGCAGTCCTTC. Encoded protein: CASSLIAGAYNEQSF.

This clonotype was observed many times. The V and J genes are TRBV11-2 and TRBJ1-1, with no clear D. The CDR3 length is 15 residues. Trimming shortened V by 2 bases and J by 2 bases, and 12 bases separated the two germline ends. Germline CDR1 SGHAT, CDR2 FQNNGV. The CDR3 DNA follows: TGTGCCAGCAGCTTAATTCGGGTGAGCAACACTGAAGCTTTCTTT. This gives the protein CASSLIRVSNTEAFF.

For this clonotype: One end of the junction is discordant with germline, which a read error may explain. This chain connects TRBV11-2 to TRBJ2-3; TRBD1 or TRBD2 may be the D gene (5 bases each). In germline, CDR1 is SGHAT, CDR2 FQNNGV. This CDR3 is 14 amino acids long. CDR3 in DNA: TGTGCCAGCAGCTCCAATAACCAGGGAGATGCGCAGTATTTT. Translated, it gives CASSSNNQGDAQYF.

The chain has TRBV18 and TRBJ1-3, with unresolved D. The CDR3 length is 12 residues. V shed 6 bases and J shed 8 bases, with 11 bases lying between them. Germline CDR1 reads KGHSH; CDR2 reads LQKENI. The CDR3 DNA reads TGTGCCAGCTCCCCGGGCGGAGACACCATATATTTT. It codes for CASSPGGDTIYF.

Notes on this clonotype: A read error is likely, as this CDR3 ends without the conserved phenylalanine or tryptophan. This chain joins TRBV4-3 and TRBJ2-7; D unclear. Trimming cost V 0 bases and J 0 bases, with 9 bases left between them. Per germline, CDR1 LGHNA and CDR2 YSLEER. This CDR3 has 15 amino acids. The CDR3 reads CASSQDSASSYEQYS. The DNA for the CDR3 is TGCGCCAGCAGCCAAGACTCCGCGAGCTCCTACGAGCAGTACTCC.

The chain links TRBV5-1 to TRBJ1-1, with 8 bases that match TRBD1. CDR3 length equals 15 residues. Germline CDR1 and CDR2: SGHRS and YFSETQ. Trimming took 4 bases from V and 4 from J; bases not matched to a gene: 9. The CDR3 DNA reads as TGCGCCAGCAGCGCCCAGGACAGGGTTGGCACTGAAGCTTTCTTT. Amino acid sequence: CASSAQDRVGTEAFF.

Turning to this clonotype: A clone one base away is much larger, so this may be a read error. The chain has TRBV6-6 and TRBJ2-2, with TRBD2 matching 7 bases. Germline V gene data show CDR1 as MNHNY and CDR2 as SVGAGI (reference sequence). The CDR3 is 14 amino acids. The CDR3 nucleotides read TGTGCCAGCAGTACGACTAGCTTCACCGGGGGGCTGTTTTTT. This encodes CASSTTSFTGGLFF.

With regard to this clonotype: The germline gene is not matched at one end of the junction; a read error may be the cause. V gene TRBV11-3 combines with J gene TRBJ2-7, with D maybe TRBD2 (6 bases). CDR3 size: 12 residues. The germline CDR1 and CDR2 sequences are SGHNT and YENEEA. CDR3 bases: TGTACCAGCAACCCAACCTCGGGAGCCAGGTACTTC. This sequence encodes CTSNPTSGARYF.

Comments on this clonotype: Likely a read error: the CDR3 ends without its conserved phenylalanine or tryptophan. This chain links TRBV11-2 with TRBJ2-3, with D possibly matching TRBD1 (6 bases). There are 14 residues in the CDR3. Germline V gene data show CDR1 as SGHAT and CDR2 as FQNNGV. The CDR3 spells CASTKGQRTDTQYY. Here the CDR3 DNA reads TGTGCCTCAACAAAGGGACAACGCACAGATACACAGTATTAT.